Each of the 28 T cell receptor beta chains below was sequenced from the same sample in a study of blood T cells in healthy people across ages. Then a second PCR, running about 7 to 11 cycles, was carried out with a sample-barcoded 5' primer and a J-beta primer mix. TCRdb reprocessed the 5' RACE reads via MiXCR and lists one record per CDR3 protein. The sample carries 780,000 or so distinct CDR3 sequences, roughly 50% recorded once. Sequenced input: blood. All receptors come from a man at least 80 years old in good health.

This clonotype showed up just a few times. The chain links TRBV20-1 to TRBJ2-2, with 8 bases identical to TRBD2. The CDR3 runs 16 residues. V gave up 0 bases and J gave up 5 bases; unmatched junction bases: 8. Germline V gives CDR1 DFQATT, CDR2 SNEGSKA (reference sequence). The CDR3, as DNA: TGCAGTGCTAGAGATCCGGGACTAGTGGAGACCGGGGAGCTGTTTTTT. It yields the protein CSARDPGLVETGELFF.

The rearrangement links TRBV7-9 to TRBJ2-1; D possibly corresponds to TRBD2 (6 bases). The CDR3 is 15 residues long. The V gene's germline CDR1 is SEHNR and CDR2 FQNEAQ (reference sequence). V lost 5 bases and J 5 bases, leaving 16 bases between the germline ends. The CDR3 region has the DNA TGTGCCAGCAGCCCCCGGAGGGAGAAGAACAATGAGCAGTTCTTC. This sequence encodes CASSPRREKNNEQFF.

The chain uses TRBV6-6 and TRBJ1-2, with D possibly being TRBD1 (5 bases). The CDR3 consists of 13 residues. V lost 4 bases and J 8 bases, leaving 14 bases between the germline ends. Germline V gene sequence: CDR1 MNHNY, CDR2 SVGAGI (reference sequence). CDR3 DNA: TGTGCCAGCAGTTCCAACGGGGCTTGGGGCTACACCTTC. This sequence encodes CASSSNGAWGYTF.

This chain connects TRBV28 to TRBJ2-7, with D possibly TRBD1 on 5 matching bases. The J call is doubtful: the DNA matches TRBJ2-5 better. Germline V lookup: CDR1 MDHEN, CDR2 SYDVKM. This CDR3 has 17 residues. The DNA for the CDR3 is TGTGCCTTACCCCCCACCCTGCAGGGTCGTAGGAGAGAGACCCAGTACTTC. Residues: CALPPTLQGRRRETQYF.

This clonotype showed up just a few times. The genes are TRBV12-3 or TRBV12-4 and TRBJ2-4, with TRBD1 matching 11 bases. V gave up 6 bases and J gave up 3 bases; unmatched junction bases: 4. The CDR3 covers 15 residues. This chain's CDR3 is CASRPGTGGKNIQYF. DNA of the CDR3: TGTGCCAGCAGACCCGGGACAGGGGGCAAAAACATTCAGTACTTC.

The sample holds many counts of this clonotype. V and J are TRBV20-1 and TRBJ2-1; D may be TRBD1 (6 bases). V lost 0 bases to trimming and J lost 7 bases, with 13 bases between them. Germline V lookup: CDR1 DFQATT, CDR2 SNEGSKA (reference sequence). This CDR3 has 14 amino acids. The CDR3 DNA is TGCAGTGCTAGAGATTTTCAGGGGCGGAATGAGCAGTTCTTC. This codes for CSARDFQGRNEQFF.

The rearrangement joins TRBV27 to TRBJ1-2; 7 bases are shared with TRBD1. The junction had 4 bases not matched to a gene; V was cut back by 5 bases and J by 1 base. This CDR3 contains 14 residues. From germline, CDR1 is MNHEY and CDR2 SMNVEV (reference sequence). The CDR3, as DNA: TGTGCCAGCAGTAACAGGGGAGATAACTATGGCTACACCTTC. Translating gives CASSNRGDNYGYTF.

This clonotype has a single count. The chain couples TRBV7-3 to TRBJ2-1; TRBD1 might be the D (5 bases). The V end lost 3 bases, the J end lost 2 bases, and 8 bases lay between the germline ends. CDR1 and CDR2 (germline): SGHTA, FQGTGA. This CDR3 is built from 14 residues. The CDR3 here is CASSFDSPYNEQFF. The DNA for the CDR3 is TGTGCCAGCAGCTTCGACAGTCCCTACAATGAGCAGTTCTTC.

In its sample, this clonotype was seen a few times. This chain joins TRBV20-1 and TRBJ2-4, with D possibly being TRBD2 (7 bases). The V gene lost 3 bases and the J gene lost 6 bases, with 21 bases spanning the gap. CDR3 length equals 16 residues. The germline gives CDR1 DFQATT, CDR2 SNEGSKA (reference sequence). In nucleotides, the CDR3 is TGCAGTGCTAGCCCAAGGCGAGGGGGGGAAAGAAACATTCAGTACTTC. Its translation: CSASPRRGGERNIQYF.

The genes are TRBV2 and TRBJ1-2; TRBD1 matches at 9 bases. Trimming removed 8 bases from V and 4 bases from J; junction bases left unmatched: 8. Germline V gene sequence: CDR1 SNHLY, CDR2 FYNNEI. The CDR3 sequence is 14 residues long. As DNA, the CDR3 is TGTGCCAGCGGCCCAGGACAGGGGTCCTATGGCTACACCTTC. This sequence encodes CASGPGQGSYGYTF.

The chain links TRBV21-1 to TRBJ1-2; the DNA was not used to check the table's D call, TRBD1. TRBV21-1 is assigned pseudogene status. This CDR3 contains 17 residues. CDR3 loop: CASSKDPRDASNYGYTF. CDR3 DNA: TGTGCCAGCAGCAAAGACCCCCGGGACGCTTCTAACTATGGCTACACCTTC.

The gene calls are TRBV9 and TRBJ2-3, with 12 bases matching TRBD2. V dropped 0 bases and J dropped 0; count of bases not matched to a gene: 2. This CDR3 contains 17 residues. Germline V gene data show CDR1 as SGDLS and CDR2 as YYNGEE. The CDR3 DNA reads TGTGCCAGCAGCGTAGGACTAGCGGGGGCCAGCACAGATACGCAGTATTTT. This codes for CASSVGLAGASTDTQYF.

The chain combines TRBV4-1 with TRBJ2-7, with 8 nucleotides matching TRBD1. Germline trimming cut 0 bases from V and 2 bases from J; bases unmatched to any gene: 12. Germline V gene sequence: CDR1 MGHRA, CDR2 YSYEKL. The CDR3 is 18 residues long. CDR3 residues: CASSQDPGTGELAYEQYF. CDR3 nucleotides: TGCGCCAGCAGCCAAGATCCTGGGACAGGAGAACTAGCCTACGAGCAGTACTTC.

Remarks on this clonotype: This could be a read error, since a much larger clone is one nucleotide away. The CDR3 DNA sequence: TGCGCCAGCAGCTTGGCCTGGGCGGGAGGACTTCAAGAGACCCAGTACTTC. Its translation is CASSLAWAGGLQETQYF. V is TRBV5-1 and J is TRBJ2-5, with TRBD2 matching over 8 bases. CDR1 and CDR2 from the germline V gene are SGHRS and YFSETQ. The CDR3 runs 17 residues. The J segment lost 2 bases and the V segment lost 0 bases, leaving 9 bases of the junction unmatched.

The chain carries TRBV5-1 and TRBJ2-7; TRBD2 matches 10 bases. V gave up 0 bases and J gave up 6 bases; unmatched junction bases: 6. CDR1 and CDR2 (germline): SGHRS, YFSETQ. The CDR3 covers 15 residues. CDR3 region: CASSLAASGSVEQYF. Written as DNA, the CDR3 is TGCGCCAGCAGCTTGGCGGCTAGCGGGAGCGTCGAGCAGTACTTC.

The chain is built from TRBV7-2 and TRBJ1-1; D is unresolved. This CDR3 region has 11 residues. V lost 2 bases and J 9 bases, leaving 7 bases between the germline ends. Germline loops: CDR1 SGHTA, CDR2 FQGNSA. CDR3 region: CASSLSHKAFF. In DNA form, the CDR3 reads TGTGCCAGCAGCTTATCCCATAAAGCTTTCTTT.

V gene TRBV9 combines with J gene TRBJ2-3; possibly TRBD1 or TRBD2 for D (5 bases each). V lost 4 bases, J lost 0 bases, and 18 bases lay in between. The CDR3 loop spans 17 amino acids. Germline V gene sequence: CDR1 SGDLS, CDR2 YYNGEE. In nucleotides, the CDR3 is TGTGCCAGCAGCACCCTCAGGGTGGGAGCAAGCACAGATACGCAGTATTTT. Translated: CASSTLRVGASTDTQYF.

CDR3 amino acids: CASSTSPGGLAEAFF. DNA for the CDR3: TGTGCCAGCAGCACCTCCCCCGGGGGGTTGGCTGAAGCTTTCTTT. The rearrangement links TRBV9 to TRBJ1-1; perhaps TRBD1 as D (5 bases). The CDR3 length is 15 residues. Between the trimmed V and J ends, which lost 4 bases and 6 bases, there was a span of 19 bases. Germline V gene lookup returns CDR1 SGDLS and CDR2 YYNGEE.

The J gene is TRBJ1-1, the V gene TRBV29-1; perhaps TRBD1 as D (6 bases). Between the trimmed V and J ends, which lost 7 bases and 4 bases, there was a span of 13 bases. From germline, CDR1 is SQVTM and CDR2 ANQGSEA. The CDR3 extends over 12 amino acids. The CDR3 coding sequence is TGCAGCGCCGGACAGAGGGTCACTGAAGCTTTCTTT. It yields the protein CSAGQRVTEAFF.

The chain couples TRBV15 to TRBJ2-7, with D unresolved. The V end lost 0 bases, the J end lost 6 bases, and 9 bases lay between the germline ends. The CDR3 runs 13 residues. The germline gives CDR1 LNHNV, CDR2 YYDKDF (reference sequence). As DNA, the CDR3 is TGTGCCACCAGCAGAGACCCAGCCCCCGAGCAGTACTTC. Residues: CATSRDPAPEQYF.

The sample holds a few counts of this clonotype. The chain is built from TRBV7-6 and TRBJ2-1; unclear D gene. The CDR3 totals 13 residues. CDR1 SGHVS and CDR2 FNYEAQ come from the germline V gene. Trimming shortened V by 0 bases and J by 11 bases, and 11 bases separated the two germline ends. CDR3 amino acids: CASSLALGMQQFF. The DNA for the CDR3 is TGTGCCAGCAGCTTAGCGCTGGGAATGCAGCAGTTCTTC.

This chain links TRBV7-9 with TRBJ2-7; TRBD2 matches at 10 bases. TRBJ2-5 matches the DNA end more closely, so the J call is doubtful. CDR1 is SEHNR, CDR2 FQNEAQ, per germline (reference sequence). This CDR3 is built from 16 residues. The CDR3 coding sequence is TGTGCCAGCAACCCTGGGCTAGCGGGAGATGGAGAGACCCAGTACTTC. Translating gives CASNPGLAGDGETQYF.

The chain links TRBV5-1 to TRBJ2-1, with D hard to call. Gene TRBJ2-7 matches the end of the DNA better, so the J call may be wrong. Germline V lookup: CDR1 SGHRS, CDR2 YFSETQ. This CDR3 region has 14 residues. The CDR3 DNA follows: TGCGCCAGCAGCTTGTATAATGGTGACAATGAGCAGTACTTC. As protein: CASSLYNGDNEQYF.

This clonotype appeared a few times. The rearrangement links TRBV4-1 to TRBJ2-4; the D is unclear. CDR3 size: 15 residues. V lost 1 base, J lost 6 bases, and 13 bases lay in between. Germline values: CDR1 MGHRA, CDR2 YSYEKL. The CDR3: CASSQVGSKANIQYF. CDR3 in DNA: TGCGCCAGCAGCCAAGTGGGGTCAAAGGCAAACATTCAGTACTTC.

This sequence joins TRBV5-1 and TRBJ2-7, with 7 bases aligning to TRBD2. This CDR3 has 14 amino acids. The ends lost 4 bases at V and 3 bases at J; junction bases unmatched: 7. CDR1 is SGHRS and CDR2 is YFSETQ in the germline V gene. The CDR3 here is CASSARLANYEQYF. In nucleotides, the CDR3 is TGCGCCAGCAGCGCCCGACTAGCCAACTACGAGCAGTACTTC.

This chain connects TRBV20-1 to TRBJ2-7, with D perhaps assigned TRBD1 or TRBD2 (6 bases each). The CDR3 contains 12 residues. The germline V gene encodes CDR1 DFQATT and CDR2 SNEGSKA (reference sequence). V gave up 2 bases and J gave up 2 bases, with 7 bases separating them. CDR3 amino acids: CSARRGAYEQYF. The CDR3, as DNA: TGCAGTGCTAGAAGGGGGGCCTACGAGCAGTACTTC.

Comment on this clonotype: A junction end diverges from the germline sequence, so it may reflect a read error. The CDR3 reads CASSPGLAGGELFF. The CDR3 region has the DNA TGTGCTAGCAGCCCTGGACTAGCGGGAGGGGAGCTGTTTTTT. This chain links TRBV7-7 with TRBJ2-2; 12 bases are a match to TRBD2. Germline V gene lookup returns CDR1 SSHAT and CDR2 FNYEAQ (reference sequence). The CDR3 totals 14 residues.

The chain recombines TRBV7-2 with TRBJ2-3; D ambiguous. The germline V gene has CDR1 SGHTA and CDR2 FQGNSA. The V end lost 0 bases, the J end lost 0 bases, and 7 bases lay between the germline ends. This CDR3 has 15 residues. CDR3 nucleotide sequence: TGTGCCAGCAGCTTAGCTATTACTAGCACAGATACGCAGTATTTT. Amino acid sequence: CASSLAITSTDTQYF.